The clone carrying this T cell receptor (beta chain) showed up just a few times. Its target is unknown. This sample is drawn from a study of cytomegalovirus exposure and HLA in healthy donors. Findings and caveats of the study: Most TCR beta V segments were productive about 90% or about 30% of the time in an earlier analysis. It was taken for granted in presence/absence analyses that sequencing depth across donors was roughly uniform. Cytomegalovirus-associated status was assigned to roughly 160 TCR beta chains. Relative to the approximately 700-donor mean, N-insertions were reportedly fewer in an Asian-associated ancestry cluster in a later analysis.

The CDR3 contains 16 residues. CDR1 and CDR2 (germline): ENHRY, SYGVKD. Trimming left V 4 bases short and J 5 bases short, with 15 bases between. PCR employed 60 Vbeta and 13 Jbeta primers. Using immunoSEQ multiplex PCR, the repertoire was profiled, and TCRdb retains in-frame clones only, with some absent. The data contain about 95,000 clones, roughly 82% of them singletons. The specimen was PBMCs. The chain has TRBV10-3 and TRBJ1-6; D is unresolved. This TCR was sampled from a man younger than 45 in good health and CMV-seropositive. CDR3 region: CAISAAAGPDNSPLHF. The CDR3 bases are TGTGCCATCAGTGCGGCTGCGGGCCCGGATAATTCACCCCTCCACTTT.